This T cell receptor beta chain is from a study of blood T cell repertoires in COVID-19. About the study: Sources were T cells, B-cell-depleted T cells, or PBMCs; the material itself was cDNA or gDNA.

Original methodology: Amplification with reference gene primers provided the estimates of nucleated cell counts. Clones were sequenced by immunoSEQ multiplex PCR, and TCRdb holds only the in-frame ones, with some missing. V, J and clone size derive from that table, while D and trimming were established from the DNA sequence. The sample includes 110,000 or so clones, approximately 84% of them seen just once. This clone was counted once. With 7 bases clipped from V and 8 bases from J, the junction kept 7 bases outside the gene matches. The CDR3 loop spans 14 amino acids. Germline V lookup: CDR1 SNHLY, CDR2 FYNNEI.

The chain has TRBV2 and TRBJ2-1, with TRBD2 matching 11 bases. The sequencing input was peripheral blood. This clonotype originated in a man in his forties with acute or convalescent COVID-19. The CDR3 sequence: CASKELAGGYEQFF. The CDR3 nucleotides are TGTGCCAGCAAGGAGTTAGCGGGGGGGTATGAGCAGTTCTTC.